The 7 T cell receptor beta chains in this list originate from one sample, sequenced in a study of blood T cell repertoires in COVID-19. The assay was immunoSEQ multiplex PCR, and TCRdb's table has in-frame clones only and misses some. The sample lists a few hundred thousand clones, roughly 91% seen once, with about 7% in the top ten. The sequencing sample was made of PBMCs or T cells enriched from blood (not recorded which). Receptors were obtained from a man younger than 45 in a cohort exposed to, infected with or recovered from COVID-19 (not recorded which).

J is TRBJ1-1 and V is TRBV27; D is ambiguous. V dropped 2 bases and J dropped 1 base, with 5 bases sitting between them. The CDR3 covers 13 residues. The germline CDR1 and CDR2 sequences are MNHEY and SMNVEV (reference sequence). Here the CDR3 DNA reads TGTGCCAGCAGTTTAAAGAGGAACACTGAAGCTTTCTTT. Translated, it gives CASSLKRNTEAFF.

The J gene is TRBJ2-2, the V gene TRBV15; 11 bases match TRBD2. From germline, CDR1 is LNHNV and CDR2 YYDKDF (reference sequence). This CDR3 is built from 17 residues. Germline trimming cut 7 bases from V and 0 bases from J; bases unmatched to any gene: 7. The CDR3 sequence is CATKGLAESSNTGELFF. The DNA of the CDR3 is TGTGCCACCAAGGGACTAGCGGAGTCTTCGAACACCGGGGAGCTGTTTTTT.

The V gene is TRBV7-2, the J gene TRBJ2-2; 8 bases align to TRBD1. Trimming removed 2 bases from V and 6 bases from J; junction bases left unmatched: 2. This CDR3 comprises 14 residues. The germline V gene has CDR1 SGHTA and CDR2 FQGNSA. CDR3 protein: CASSLQGAAGELFF. The CDR3 DNA reads as TGTGCCAGCAGCTTACAGGGGGCGGCCGGGGAGCTGTTTTTT. Full variable domain (remainder filled in from reference TRBV7-2 and TRBJ2-2): GAGVSQSPSNKVTEKGKDVELRCDPISGHTALYWYRQSLGQGLEFLIYFQGNSAPDKSGLPSDRFSAERTGGSVSTLTIQRTQQEDSAVYLCASSLQGAAGELFFGEGSRLTVL.

The CDR3, as DNA: TGTGCCAGCAGCTCCGGGACTAGCGGGGTAAACCAACAAGAGACCCAGTACTTC. It encodes CASSSGTSGVNQQETQYF. This chain joins TRBV5-5 and TRBJ2-5; the match to TRBD2 covers 13 bases. The germline V gene has CDR1 SGHKS and CDR2 YYEKEE (reference sequence). The CDR3 covers 18 residues. Trimming cost V 3 bases and J 2 bases; bases outside gene matches: 10.

The rearrangement joins TRBV24-1 to TRBJ2-2; 7 bases are a match to TRBD1. The CDR3 totals 16 residues. J lost 0 bases, V lost 7 bases, and 7 bases had no gene match. From germline, CDR1 is KGHDR and CDR2 SFDVKD. DNA of the CDR3: TGTGCCACCAGGCCAAACAGGGGCGCGAACACCGGGGAGCTGTTTTTT. As protein: CATRPNRGANTGELFF.

V gene TRBV4-1 combines with J gene TRBJ1-1; D is unclear. Trimming left V 1 base short and J 1 base short, with 10 bases between. CDR3 size: 15 residues. CDR1 is MGHRA and CDR2 is YSYEKL in the germline V gene. CDR3 residues: CASSQGQRTNTEAFF. CDR3 sequence (DNA): TGCGCCAGCAGCCAAGGGCAGCGAACGAACACTGAAGCTTTCTTT.

The V gene is TRBV10-1, the J gene TRBJ1-1, with 8 positions matching TRBD1. J lost 12 bases, V lost 3 bases, and 9 bases had no gene match. CDR1 and CDR2 from the germline V gene are WNHNN and SYGVQD (reference sequence). This CDR3 region has 13 residues. The CDR3 DNA sequence: TGCGCCAGCAGTGAAGGTTTTGACAGGGGAACTTTCTTT. Its translation: CASSEGFDRGTFF.